Below, one T cell receptor (beta chain) is given with its context. Germline assignment: CDR1 SGHNT and CDR2 YYREEE (reference sequence). This CDR3 comprises 14 residues. TCRdb processed the 5' RACE reads again and assigns one entry to each CDR3 protein, with no DNA. This sample's table reports 170,000 or so distinct CDR3 sequences. These data belong to a study of monozygotic twins with inflammatory bowel disease. This chain links TRBV5-4 with TRBJ1-2; lacking DNA, the TRBD1 call made by TCRdb goes unchecked. The receptor was isolated from a human donor with ulcerative colitis or Crohn's disease, or a healthy co-twin of an affected twin (not recorded which). The sequenced sample was blood. Here the CDR3 reads CASSSYRGPYGYTF.